This T cell receptor (beta chain) stems from a study of cytomegalovirus exposure and HLA in healthy donors. Notes on the study in general: Later, an analysis found that TCR clusters from the first cohort tended to co-occur in the roughly 120 validation repertoires. Reported performance of the classifier showed diagnosis of cytomegalovirus status with high specificity and sensitivity. The study designated 150 or so TCR beta chains cytomegalovirus-associated.

Comment on this clone: Antigen: not known.

The protocol was immunoSEQ multiplex PCR, while the TCRdb copy is restricted to in-frame clones and leaves out a portion. The sample shows some 130,000 clones, 80% to 90% of them seen only once. Germline assignment: CDR1 SGHRS and CDR2 YFSETQ. This CDR3 spans 18 amino acids. V was trimmed by 4 bases and J by 3 bases, leaving 25 bases between them. Sequencing input: PBMCs. The chain joins TRBV5-1 to TRBJ1-2, with D possibly being TRBD1 (5 bases). This TCR was recovered from a woman aged 18-29 years in good health and CMV-seronegative. The CDR3 sequence: CASSTQTRQGGRYYGYTF. CDR3 nucleotides: TGCGCCAGCAGCACCCAAACAAGGCAGGGAGGACGGTACTATGGCTACACCTTC.